This T cell receptor beta chain was retrieved from a study of PD-L1 blockade in urothelial cancer. Time point described: pretreatment peripheral blood. Generated by immunoSEQ multiplex PCR, the TCRdb table keeps only in-frame clones and is missing some. The sample shows 90,000 or so clones, 89% of them seen only once. Germline V CDR1 and CDR2: MNHEY, SMNVEV (reference sequence). CDR3 length: 13 amino acids. V lost 3 bases, J lost 6 bases, and 9 bases lay in between. The clonotype was recovered from an elderly woman with urothelial cancer. The material sequenced was PBMCs, taken around atezolizumab (anti-PD-L1) treatment. The V call is TRBV27, the J call TRBJ2-1; maybe TRBD2 (5 bases). This chain's CDR3 is CASSLGGLNEQFF. The DNA of the CDR3 is TGTGCCAGCAGTTTGGGCGGGCTCAATGAGCAGTTCTTC.